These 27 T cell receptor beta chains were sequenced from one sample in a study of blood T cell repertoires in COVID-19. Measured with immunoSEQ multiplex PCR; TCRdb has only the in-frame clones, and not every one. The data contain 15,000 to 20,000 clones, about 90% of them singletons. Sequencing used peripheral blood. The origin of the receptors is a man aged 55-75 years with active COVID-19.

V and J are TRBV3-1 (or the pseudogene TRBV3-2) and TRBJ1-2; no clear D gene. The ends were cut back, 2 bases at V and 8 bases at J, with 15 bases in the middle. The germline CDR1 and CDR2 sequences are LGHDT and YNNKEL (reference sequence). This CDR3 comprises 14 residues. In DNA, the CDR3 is TGTGCCAGCAGCCAAAGTGGGCCTGCGGGAGGCTACACCTTC. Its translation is CASSQSGPAGGYTF.

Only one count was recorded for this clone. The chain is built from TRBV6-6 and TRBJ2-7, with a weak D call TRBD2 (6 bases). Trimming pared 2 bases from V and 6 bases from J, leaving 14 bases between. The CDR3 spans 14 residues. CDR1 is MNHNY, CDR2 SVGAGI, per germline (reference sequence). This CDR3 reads CASSYMRLGSEQYF. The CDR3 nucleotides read TGTGCCAGCAGTTACATGAGACTAGGTAGCGAGCAGTACTTC.

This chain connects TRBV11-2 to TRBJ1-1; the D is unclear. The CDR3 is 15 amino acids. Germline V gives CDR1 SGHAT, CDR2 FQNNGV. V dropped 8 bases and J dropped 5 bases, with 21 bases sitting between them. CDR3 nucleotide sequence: TGTGCCAGCGCCCCCCGAGTGGGCGCCCGGACTGAAGCTTTCTTT. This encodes CASAPRVGARTEAFF. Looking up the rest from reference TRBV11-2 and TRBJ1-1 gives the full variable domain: EAGVAQSPRYKIIEKRQSVAFWCNPISGHATLYWYQQILGQGPKLLIQFQNNGVVDDSQLPKDRFSAERLKGVDSTLKIQPAKLEDSAVYLCASAPRVGARTEAFFGQGTRLTVV.

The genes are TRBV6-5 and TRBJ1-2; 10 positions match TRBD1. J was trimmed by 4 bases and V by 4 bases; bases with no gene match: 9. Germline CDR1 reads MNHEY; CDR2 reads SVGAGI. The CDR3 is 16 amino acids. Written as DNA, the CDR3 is TGTGCCAGCAGTTTAGTTTCGGGGACAGGGGCCTATGGCTACACCTTC. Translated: CASSLVSGTGAYGYTF.

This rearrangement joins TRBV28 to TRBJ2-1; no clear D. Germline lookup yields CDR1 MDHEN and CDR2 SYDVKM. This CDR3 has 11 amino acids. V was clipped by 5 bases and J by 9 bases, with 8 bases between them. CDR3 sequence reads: CASSRFAEQFF. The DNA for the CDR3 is TGTGCCAGCAGTCGGTTTGCTGAGCAGTTCTTC.

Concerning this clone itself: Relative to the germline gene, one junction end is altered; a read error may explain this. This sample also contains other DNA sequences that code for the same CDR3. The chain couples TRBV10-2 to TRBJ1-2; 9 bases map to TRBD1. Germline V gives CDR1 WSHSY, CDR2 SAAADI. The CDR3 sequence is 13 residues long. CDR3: CASSEGTGNGYTF. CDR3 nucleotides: TGCGCCAGCAGTGAAGGGACAGGGAATGGTTACACCTTC.

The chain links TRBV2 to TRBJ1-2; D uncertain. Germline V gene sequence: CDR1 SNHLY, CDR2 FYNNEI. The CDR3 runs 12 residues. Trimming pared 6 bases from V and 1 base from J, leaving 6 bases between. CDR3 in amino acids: CASRGGNYGYTF. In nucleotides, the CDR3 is TGTGCCAGCAGAGGCGGTAACTATGGCTACACCTTC.

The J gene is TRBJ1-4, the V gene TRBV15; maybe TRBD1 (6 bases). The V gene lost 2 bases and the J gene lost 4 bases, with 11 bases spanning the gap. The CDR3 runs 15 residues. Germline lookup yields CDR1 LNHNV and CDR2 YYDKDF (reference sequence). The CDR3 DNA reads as TGTGCCACCAGCAGAACTCAGGGGCTTAATGAAAAACTGTTTTTT. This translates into CATSRTQGLNEKLFF.

CDR3: CASSFRQAAGELFF. In DNA form, the CDR3 reads TGTGCCAGCAGCTTTAGACAGGCGGCCGGGGAGCTGTTTTTT. The chain is built from TRBV11-2 and TRBJ2-2, with D maybe TRBD1 (6 bases). Germline CDR1 is SGHAT and CDR2 is FQNNGV. V lost 3 bases, J lost 6 bases, and 11 bases lay in between. The CDR3 totals 14 residues.

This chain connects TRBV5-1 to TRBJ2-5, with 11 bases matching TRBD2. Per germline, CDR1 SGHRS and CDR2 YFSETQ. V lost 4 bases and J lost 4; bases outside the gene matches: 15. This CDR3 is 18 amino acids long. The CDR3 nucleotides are TGCGCCAGCAGCCCGGGTAATAGCGGGGGGGCCCGGGGAGAGACCCAGTACTTC. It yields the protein CASSPGNSGGARGETQYF.

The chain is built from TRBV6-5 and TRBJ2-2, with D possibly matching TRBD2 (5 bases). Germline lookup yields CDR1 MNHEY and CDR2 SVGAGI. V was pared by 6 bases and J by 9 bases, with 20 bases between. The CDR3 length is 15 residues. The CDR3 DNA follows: TGTGCCAGCAGACCGACAAAGGGAGATTTCCGGGAGCTGTTTTTT. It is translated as CASRPTKGDFRELFF.

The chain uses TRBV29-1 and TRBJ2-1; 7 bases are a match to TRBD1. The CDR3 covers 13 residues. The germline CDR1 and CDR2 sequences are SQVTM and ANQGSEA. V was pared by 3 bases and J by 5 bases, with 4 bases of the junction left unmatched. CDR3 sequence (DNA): TGCAGCGTTGAGCGACAGGGCCACAATGAGCAGTTCTTC. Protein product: CSVERQGHNEQFF.

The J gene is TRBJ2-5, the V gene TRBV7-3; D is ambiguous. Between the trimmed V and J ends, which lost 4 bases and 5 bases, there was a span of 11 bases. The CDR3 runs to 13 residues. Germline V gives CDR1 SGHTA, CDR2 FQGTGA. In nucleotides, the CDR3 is TGTGCCAGCAGCTCCGACCCGCGGGAGACCCAGTACTTC. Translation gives CASSSDPRETQYF.

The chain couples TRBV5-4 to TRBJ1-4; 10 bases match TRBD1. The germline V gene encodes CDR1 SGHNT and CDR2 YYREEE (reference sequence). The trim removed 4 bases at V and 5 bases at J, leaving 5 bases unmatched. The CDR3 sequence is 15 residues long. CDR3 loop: CASSGGTGVNEKLFF. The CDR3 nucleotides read TGTGCCAGCAGCGGCGGGACAGGGGTGAATGAAAAACTGTTTTTT.

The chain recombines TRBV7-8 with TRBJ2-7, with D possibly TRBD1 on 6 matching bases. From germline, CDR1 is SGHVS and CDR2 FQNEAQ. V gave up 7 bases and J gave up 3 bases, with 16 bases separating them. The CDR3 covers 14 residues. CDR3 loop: CASIISRGHYEQYF. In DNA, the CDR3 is TGTGCCAGCATCATATCTCGGGGACACTACGAGCAGTACTTC.

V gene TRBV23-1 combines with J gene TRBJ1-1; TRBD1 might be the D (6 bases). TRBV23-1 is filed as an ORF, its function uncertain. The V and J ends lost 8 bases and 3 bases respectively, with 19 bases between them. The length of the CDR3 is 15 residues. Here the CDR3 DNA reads TGCGCCAGCTTATACGACAGGTTGTTGGACACTGAAGCTTTCTTT. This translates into CASLYDRLLDTEAFF.

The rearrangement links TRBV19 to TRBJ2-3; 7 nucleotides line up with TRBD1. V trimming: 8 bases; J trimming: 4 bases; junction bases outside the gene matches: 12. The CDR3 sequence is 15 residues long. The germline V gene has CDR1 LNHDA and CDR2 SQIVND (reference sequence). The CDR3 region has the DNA TGTGCCAGTGCCCCTGACAGGGCCGGGCCAGATACGCAGTATTTT. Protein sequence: CASAPDRAGPDTQYF.

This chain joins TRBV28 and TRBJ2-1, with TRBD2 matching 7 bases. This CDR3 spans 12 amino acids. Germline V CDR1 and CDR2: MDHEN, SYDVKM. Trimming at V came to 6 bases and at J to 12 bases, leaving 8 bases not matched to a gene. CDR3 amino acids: CASRPGTTGQFF. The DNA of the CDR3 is TGTGCCAGCAGGCCGGGGACTACAGGGCAGTTCTTC.

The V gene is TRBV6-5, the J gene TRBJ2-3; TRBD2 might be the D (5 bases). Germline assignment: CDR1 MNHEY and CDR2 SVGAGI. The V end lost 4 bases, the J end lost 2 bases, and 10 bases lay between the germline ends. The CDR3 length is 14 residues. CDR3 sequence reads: CASSWGEHTDTQYF. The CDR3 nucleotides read TGTGCCAGCAGTTGGGGAGAACACACAGATACGCAGTATTTT.

The CDR3 sequence: CATRGQGNQPQHF. CDR3 coding DNA: TGTGCCACCCGCGGACAGGGAAATCAGCCCCAGCATTTT. The chain recombines TRBV24-1 with TRBJ1-5, with 8 positions matching TRBD1. J gave up 4 bases and V 9 bases, and 4 bases lay outside the gene matches. Germline values: CDR1 KGHDR, CDR2 SFDVKD. The CDR3 totals 13 residues.

CDR3 in amino acids: CASSSQQGVDTEAFF. DNA of the CDR3: TGTGCCAGCAGTTCACAACAGGGGGTCGACACTGAAGCTTTCTTT. The chain has TRBV6-5 and TRBJ1-1, with TRBD1 identical over 8 bases. The CDR3 contains 15 residues. V trimming: 4 bases; J trimming: 3 bases; junction bases outside the gene matches: 7. In germline, CDR1 is MNHEY, CDR2 SVGAGI.

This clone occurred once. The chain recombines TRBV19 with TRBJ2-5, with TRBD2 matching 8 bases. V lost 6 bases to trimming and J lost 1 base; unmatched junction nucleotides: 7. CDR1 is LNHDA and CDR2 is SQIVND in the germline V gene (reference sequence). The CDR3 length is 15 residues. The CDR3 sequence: CASRLTGTSQETQYF. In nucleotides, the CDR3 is TGTGCCAGTAGATTGACCGGGACTAGCCAAGAGACCCAGTACTTC.

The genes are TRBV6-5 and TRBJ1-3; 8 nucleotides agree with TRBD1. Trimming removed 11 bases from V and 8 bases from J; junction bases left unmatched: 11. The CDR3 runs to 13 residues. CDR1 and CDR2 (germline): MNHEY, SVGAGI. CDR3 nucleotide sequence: TGTGCCGTCAGGGACAGGCCCTTGGACACCATATATTTT. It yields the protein CAVRDRPLDTIYF.

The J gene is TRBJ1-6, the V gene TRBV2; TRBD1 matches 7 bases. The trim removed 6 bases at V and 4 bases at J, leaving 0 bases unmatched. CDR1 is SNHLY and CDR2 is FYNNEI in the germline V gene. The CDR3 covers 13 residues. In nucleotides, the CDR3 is TGTGCCAGCAGGACAGGGTATAATTCACCCCTCCACTTT. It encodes CASRTGYNSPLHF.

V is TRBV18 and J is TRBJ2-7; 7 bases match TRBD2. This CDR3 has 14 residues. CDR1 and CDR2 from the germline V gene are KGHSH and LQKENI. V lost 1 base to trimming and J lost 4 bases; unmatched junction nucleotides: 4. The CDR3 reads CASSPQGRGYEQYV. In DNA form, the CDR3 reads TGTGCCAGCTCACCACAGGGGCGGGGGTACGAGCAGTACGTC.

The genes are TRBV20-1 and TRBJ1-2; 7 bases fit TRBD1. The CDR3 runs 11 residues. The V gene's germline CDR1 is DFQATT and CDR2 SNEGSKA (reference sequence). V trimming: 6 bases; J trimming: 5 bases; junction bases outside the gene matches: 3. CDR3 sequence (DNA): TGCAGTGCGGCAGGGGGGTATGGCTACACCTTC. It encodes CSAAGGYGYTF.

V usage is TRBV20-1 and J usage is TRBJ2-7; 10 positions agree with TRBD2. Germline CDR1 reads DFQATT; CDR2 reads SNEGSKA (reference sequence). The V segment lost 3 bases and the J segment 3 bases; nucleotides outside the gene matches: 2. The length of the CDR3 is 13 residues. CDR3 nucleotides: TGCAGTGCTAGTGTAGCGGGGGGCTACGAGCAGTACTTC. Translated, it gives CSASVAGGYEQYF.